One sample yielded the 6 T cell receptor beta chains listed below, sequenced in a study of early T cells in non-severe SARS-CoV-2 infection (dated by TCRdb to the early 2020s). The receptor library was made with 5' RACE. The reads were generated on a NextSeq 500. Starting from the raw public reads, TCRdb applied fastp trimming at Q25, assembled clones with MiXCR and retained in-frame beta chains. All rows with the same CDR3 protein become a single entry with the most common DNA and genes. The sample records some 88,000 distinct CDR3 sequences, over 15% of which are singletons. Together, the top ten hold 5.1% of the sample. Sequenced here: whole blood, sampled at baseline. The receptors here all came from an adult who was a healthcare worker with PCR-confirmed SARS-CoV-2 infection or an uninfected control (not recorded which).

This clonotype occurred a few times. The chain links TRBV6-6 to TRBJ2-3; D is unclear. CDR1 MNHNY and CDR2 SVGAGI come from the germline V gene (reference sequence). This CDR3 spans 13 amino acids. V was pared by 6 bases and J by 1 base, with 8 bases between. CDR3 loop: CASRRTGTDTQYF. CDR3 nucleotides: TGTGCCAGCAGACGAACAGGCACAGATACGCAGTATTTT.

There are a few counts of this clonotype. The chain couples TRBV6-2 or TRBV6-3 to TRBJ2-5; unclear D gene. The CDR3 is made up of 13 amino acids. The germline V and J ends were trimmed by 5 bases and 2 bases, with 9 bases remaining between them. The germline CDR1 and CDR2 sequences are MNHEY and SVGEGT. In nucleotides, the CDR3 is TGTGCCAGCAGTCGGACGGCACAAGAGACCCAGTACTTC. Translating it yields CASSRTAQETQYF.

The chain couples TRBV4-1 to TRBJ1-5; the D is unclear. V lost 2 bases, J lost 9 bases, and 17 bases lay in between. The CDR3 runs to 15 residues. Germline CDR1 MGHRA, CDR2 YSYEKL. CDR3 sequence (DNA): TGCGCCAGCAGCCAAATAAGGCGACCTGGAGGGCCCCAGCATTTT. Its translation is CASSQIRRPGGPQHF.

This clonotype was picked up a small number of times. The chain combines TRBV7-8 with TRBJ2-7; 9 nucleotides line up with TRBD1. This CDR3 is built from 13 residues. V lost 1 base to trimming and J lost 7 bases; unmatched junction nucleotides: 2. Germline V gene lookup returns CDR1 SGHVS and CDR2 FQNEAQ. CDR3 sequence: CASSLEDRGEQYF. The CDR3, as DNA: TGTGCCAGCAGCTTAGAGGACAGGGGAGAGCAGTACTTC.

This clonotype was picked up many times. The chain uses TRBV7-9 and TRBJ2-1; unclear D gene. The CDR3 is 12 residues long. CDR1 and CDR2 from the germline V gene are SEHNR and FQNEAQ (reference sequence). Trimming removed 2 bases from V and 4 bases from J, with 3 bases in between. The CDR3 loop reads CASSLNYNEQFF. The DNA for the CDR3 is TGTGCCAGCAGCTTAAATTACAATGAGCAGTTCTTC.

This clonotype has only a few counts. This sequence joins TRBV12-3 or TRBV12-4 and TRBJ2-2; perhaps D is TRBD1 or TRBD2 (5 bases each). This CDR3 region has 12 residues. V was cut by 2 bases and J by 12 bases, with 10 bases left in between. The CDR3 DNA sequence: TGTGCCAGCAGTTTAACCAGGGAGAAGCTGTTTTTT. Translating gives CASSLTREKLFF.